This T cell receptor (beta chain) was obtained from a study of memory CD4+ T cells and cytomegalovirus serostatus. The CDR3 contains 14 residues. V was pared by 4 bases and J by 4 bases, with 13 bases between. The germline CDR1 and CDR2 sequences are MNHNS and SASEGT. The table came from immunoSEQ multiplex PCR; TCRdb's copy has only in-frame clones and leaves some out. This table has about 39,000 clones, around 84% appearing once. Overall study findings and caveats: Of 150 to 200 reported CMV TCRbeta sequences, under 70 were found in memory CD4+ repertoires.

Single viable CD3+CD4+CD8-CD45RO+ cells were sorted as the memory CD4+ T cells. Donors' CMV status reflects serum IgG against pp150, pp28, p38, p52. This clone has a single count. Antigen: not known. Sequencing input: memory CD4+ T cells from blood. The TCR was taken from an adult in good health and CMV-seronegative. The V gene is TRBV6-1, the J gene TRBJ1-1, with unresolved D. In nucleotides, the CDR3 is TGTGCCAGCAGTGTGGTCCTTGCGGGCACTGAAGCTTTCTTT. Its translation is CASSVVLAGTEAFF.